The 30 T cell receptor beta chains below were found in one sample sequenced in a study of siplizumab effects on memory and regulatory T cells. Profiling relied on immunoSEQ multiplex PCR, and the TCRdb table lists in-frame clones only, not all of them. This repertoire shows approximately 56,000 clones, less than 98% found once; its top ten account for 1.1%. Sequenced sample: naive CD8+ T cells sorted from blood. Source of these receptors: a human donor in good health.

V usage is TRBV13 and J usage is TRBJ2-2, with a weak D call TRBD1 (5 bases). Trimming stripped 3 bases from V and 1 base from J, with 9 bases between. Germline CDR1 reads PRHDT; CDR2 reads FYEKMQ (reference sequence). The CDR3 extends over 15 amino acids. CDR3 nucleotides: TGTGCCAGCAGCTTGGTTGACAGGAACACCGGGGAGCTGTTTTTT. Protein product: CASSLVDRNTGELFF.

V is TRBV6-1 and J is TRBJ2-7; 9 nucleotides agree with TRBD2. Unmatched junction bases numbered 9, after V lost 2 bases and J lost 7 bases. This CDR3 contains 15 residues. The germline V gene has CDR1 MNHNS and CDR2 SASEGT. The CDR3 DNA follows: TGTGCCAGCAGTGAATCGGCTAGCGGGATGGGAGAGCAGTACTTC. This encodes CASSESASGMGEQYF.

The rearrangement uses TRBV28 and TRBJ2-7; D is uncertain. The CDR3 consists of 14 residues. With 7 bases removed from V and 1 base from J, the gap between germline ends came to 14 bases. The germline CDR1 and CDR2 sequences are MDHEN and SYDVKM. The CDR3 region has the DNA TGTGCCAGCACCCCATCGACACCATCCTACGAGCAGTACTTC. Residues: CASTPSTPSYEQYF.

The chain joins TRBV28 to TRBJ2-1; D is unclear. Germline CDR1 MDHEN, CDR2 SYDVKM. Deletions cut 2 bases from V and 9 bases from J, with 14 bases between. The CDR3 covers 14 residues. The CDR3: CASSLKTLRTEQFF. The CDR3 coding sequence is TGTGCCAGCAGTTTAAAGACTCTGAGGACTGAGCAGTTCTTC.

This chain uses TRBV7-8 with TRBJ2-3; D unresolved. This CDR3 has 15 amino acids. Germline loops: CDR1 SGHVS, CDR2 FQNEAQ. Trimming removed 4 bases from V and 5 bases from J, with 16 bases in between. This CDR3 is CASSSVHKRGDTQYF. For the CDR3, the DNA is TGTGCCAGCAGCTCCGTACACAAACGCGGAGATACGCAGTATTTT.

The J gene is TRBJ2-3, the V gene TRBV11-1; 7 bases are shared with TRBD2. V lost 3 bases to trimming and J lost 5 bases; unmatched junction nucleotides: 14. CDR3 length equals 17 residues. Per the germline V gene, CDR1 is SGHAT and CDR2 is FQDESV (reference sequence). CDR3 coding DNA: TGTGCCAGCAGCTTTCTTAGCCGGCAGGGAGGGGAAGATACGCAGTATTTT. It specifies CASSFLSRQGGEDTQYF.

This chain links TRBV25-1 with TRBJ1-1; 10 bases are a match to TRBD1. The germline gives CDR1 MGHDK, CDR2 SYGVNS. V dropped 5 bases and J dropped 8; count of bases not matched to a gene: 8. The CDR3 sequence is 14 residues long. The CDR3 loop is CASSISGQGSEAFF. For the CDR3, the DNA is TGTGCCAGCAGTATCTCGGGACAGGGGTCCGAAGCTTTCTTT.

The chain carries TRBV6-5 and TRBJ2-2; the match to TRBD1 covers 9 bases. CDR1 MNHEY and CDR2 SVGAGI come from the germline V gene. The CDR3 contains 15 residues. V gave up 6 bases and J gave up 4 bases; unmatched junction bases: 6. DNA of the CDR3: TGTGCCAGCAGAAACGGACAGGGGATCACCGGGGAGCTGTTTTTT. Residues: CASRNGQGITGELFF.

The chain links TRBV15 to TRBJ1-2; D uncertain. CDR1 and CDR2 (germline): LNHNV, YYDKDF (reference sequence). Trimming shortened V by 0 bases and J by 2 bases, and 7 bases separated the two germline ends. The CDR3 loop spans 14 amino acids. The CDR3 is CATSREYGNYGYTF. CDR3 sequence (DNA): TGTGCCACCAGCAGAGAGTACGGGAACTATGGCTACACCTTC.

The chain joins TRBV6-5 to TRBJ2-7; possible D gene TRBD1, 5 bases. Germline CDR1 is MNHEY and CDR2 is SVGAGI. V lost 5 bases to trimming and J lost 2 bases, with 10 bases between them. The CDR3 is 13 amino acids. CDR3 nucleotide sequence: TGTGCCAGCAGTCACCAGGGTCCCTACGAGCAGTACTTC. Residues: CASSHQGPYEQYF.

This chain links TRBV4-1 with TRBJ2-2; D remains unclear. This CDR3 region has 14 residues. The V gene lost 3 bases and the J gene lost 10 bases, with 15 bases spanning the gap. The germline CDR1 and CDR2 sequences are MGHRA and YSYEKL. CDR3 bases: TGCGCCAGCAGCCACAGAAACACCCTAGAGGAGCTGTTTTTT. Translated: CASSHRNTLEELFF.

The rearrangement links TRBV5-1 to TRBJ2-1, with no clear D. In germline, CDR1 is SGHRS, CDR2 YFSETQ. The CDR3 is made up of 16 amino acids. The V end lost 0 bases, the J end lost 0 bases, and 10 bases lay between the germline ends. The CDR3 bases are TGCGCCAGCAGCTTGGTCGGGCGGAGCTCCTACAATGAGCAGTTCTTC. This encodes CASSLVGRSSYNEQFF.

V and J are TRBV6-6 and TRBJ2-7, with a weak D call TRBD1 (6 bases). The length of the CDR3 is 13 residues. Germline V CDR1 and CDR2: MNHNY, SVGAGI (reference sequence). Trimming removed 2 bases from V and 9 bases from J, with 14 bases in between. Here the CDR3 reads CASSYTIRGLQYF. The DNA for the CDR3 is TGTGCCAGCAGTTACACAATCAGGGGTCTGCAGTACTTC.

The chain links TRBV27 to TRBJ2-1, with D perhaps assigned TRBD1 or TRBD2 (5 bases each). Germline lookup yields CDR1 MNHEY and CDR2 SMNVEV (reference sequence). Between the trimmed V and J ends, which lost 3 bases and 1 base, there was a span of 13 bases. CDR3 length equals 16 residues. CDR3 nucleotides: TGTGCCAGCAGTTTGTTAGAGGGGCTATCCTACAATGAGCAGTTCTTC. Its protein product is CASSLLEGLSYNEQFF.

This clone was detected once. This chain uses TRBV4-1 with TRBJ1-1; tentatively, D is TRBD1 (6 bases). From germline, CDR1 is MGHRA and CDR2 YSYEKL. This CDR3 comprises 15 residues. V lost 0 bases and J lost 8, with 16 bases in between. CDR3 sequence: CASSQEGPPGQEAFF. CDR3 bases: TGCGCCAGCAGCCAAGAGGGGCCGCCGGGACAAGAAGCTTTCTTT.

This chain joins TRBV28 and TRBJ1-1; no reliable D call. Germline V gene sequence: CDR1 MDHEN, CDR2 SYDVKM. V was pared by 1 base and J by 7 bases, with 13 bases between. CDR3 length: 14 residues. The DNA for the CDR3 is TGTGCCAGCAGTTTATCCGGGGAACTCGGTGAAGCTTTCTTT. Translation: CASSLSGELGEAFF.

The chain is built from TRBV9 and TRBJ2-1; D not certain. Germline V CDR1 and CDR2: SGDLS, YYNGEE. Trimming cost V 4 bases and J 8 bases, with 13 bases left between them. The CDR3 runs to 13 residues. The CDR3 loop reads CASSPPHGHEQFF. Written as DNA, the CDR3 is TGTGCCAGCAGCCCCCCCCACGGGCATGAGCAGTTCTTC.

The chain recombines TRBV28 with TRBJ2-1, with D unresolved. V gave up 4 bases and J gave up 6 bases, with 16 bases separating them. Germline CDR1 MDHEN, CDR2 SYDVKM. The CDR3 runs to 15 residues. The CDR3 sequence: CASSSLGLTGNEQFF. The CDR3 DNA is TGTGCCAGCAGTTCACTGGGGTTAACGGGCAATGAGCAGTTCTTC. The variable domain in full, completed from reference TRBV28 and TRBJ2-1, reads DVKVTQSSRYLVKRTGEKVFLECVQDMDHENMFWYRQDPGLGLRLIYFSYDVKMKEKGDIPEGYSVSREKKERFSLILESASTNQTSMYLCASSSLGLTGNEQFFGPGTRLTVL.

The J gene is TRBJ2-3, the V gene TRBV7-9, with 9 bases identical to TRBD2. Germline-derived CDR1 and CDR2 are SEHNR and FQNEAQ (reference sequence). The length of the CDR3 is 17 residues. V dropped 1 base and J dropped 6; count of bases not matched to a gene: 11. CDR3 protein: CASSLEASGAMRDTQYF. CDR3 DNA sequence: TGTGCCAGCAGCTTAGAGGCTAGCGGGGCCATGAGGGATACGCAGTATTTT.

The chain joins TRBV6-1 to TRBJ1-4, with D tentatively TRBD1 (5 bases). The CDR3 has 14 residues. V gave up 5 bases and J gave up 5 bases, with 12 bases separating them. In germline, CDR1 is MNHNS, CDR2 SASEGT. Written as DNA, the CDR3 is TGTGCCAGCAGTAAACAGGCCATAAATGAAAAACTGTTTTTT. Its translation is CASSKQAINEKLFF.

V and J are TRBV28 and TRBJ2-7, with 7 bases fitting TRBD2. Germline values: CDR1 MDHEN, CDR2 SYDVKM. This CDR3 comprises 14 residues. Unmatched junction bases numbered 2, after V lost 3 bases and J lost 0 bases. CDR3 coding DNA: TGTGCCAGCAGTTTCCTAGCGGCCTCCTACGAGCAGTACTTC. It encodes CASSFLAASYEQYF.

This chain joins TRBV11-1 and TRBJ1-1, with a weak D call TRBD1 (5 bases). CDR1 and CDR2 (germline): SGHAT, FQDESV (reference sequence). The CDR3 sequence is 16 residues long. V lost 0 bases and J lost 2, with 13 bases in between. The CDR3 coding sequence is TGTGCCAGCAGCTTAGCCCTTGGAGGGGATAACACTGAAGCTTTCTTT. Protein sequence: CASSLALGGDNTEAFF.

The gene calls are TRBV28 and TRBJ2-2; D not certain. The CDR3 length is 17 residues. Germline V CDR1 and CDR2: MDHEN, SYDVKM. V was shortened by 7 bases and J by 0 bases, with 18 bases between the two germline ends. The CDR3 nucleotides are TGTGCCAGCACACCCTTAGGAGTCACCCCGAACACCGGGGAGCTGTTTTTT. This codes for CASTPLGVTPNTGELFF.

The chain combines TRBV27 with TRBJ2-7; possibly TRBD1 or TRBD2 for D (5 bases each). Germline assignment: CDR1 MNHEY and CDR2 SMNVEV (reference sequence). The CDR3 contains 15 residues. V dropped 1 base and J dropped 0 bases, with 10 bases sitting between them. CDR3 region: CASSLWAGSSYEQYF. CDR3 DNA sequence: TGTGCCAGCAGTTTATGGGCAGGGAGCTCCTACGAGCAGTACTTC.

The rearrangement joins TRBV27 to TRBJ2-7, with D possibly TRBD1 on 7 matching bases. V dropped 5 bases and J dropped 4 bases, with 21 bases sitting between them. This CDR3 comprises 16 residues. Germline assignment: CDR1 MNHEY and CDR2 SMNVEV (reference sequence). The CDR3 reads CASSPGLAGGLYEQYF. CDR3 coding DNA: TGTGCCAGCAGTCCGGGATTAGCAGGGGGACTTTACGAGCAGTACTTC.

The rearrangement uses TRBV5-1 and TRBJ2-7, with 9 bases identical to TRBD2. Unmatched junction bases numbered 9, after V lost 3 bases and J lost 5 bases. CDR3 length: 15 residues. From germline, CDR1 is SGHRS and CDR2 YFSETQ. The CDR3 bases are TGCGCCAGCAGCTGGGTAGCGGGAGTAGCGAACGAGCAGTACTTC. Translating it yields CASSWVAGVANEQYF.

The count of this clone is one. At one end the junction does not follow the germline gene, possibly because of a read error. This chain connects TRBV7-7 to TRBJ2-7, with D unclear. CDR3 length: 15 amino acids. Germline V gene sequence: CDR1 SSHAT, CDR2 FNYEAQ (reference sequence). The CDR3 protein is CASSLRFGIGDEQYF. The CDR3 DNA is TGTGCTAGCAGCTTACGCTTTGGCATCGGCGACGAGCAGTACTTC.

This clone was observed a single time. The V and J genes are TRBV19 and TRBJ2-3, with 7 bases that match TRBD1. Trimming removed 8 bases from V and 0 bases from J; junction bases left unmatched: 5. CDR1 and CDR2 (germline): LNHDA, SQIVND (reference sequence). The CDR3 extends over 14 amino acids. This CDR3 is CASPGTASTDTQYF. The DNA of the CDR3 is TGTGCCAGTCCCGGGACAGCTAGCACAGATACGCAGTATTTT.

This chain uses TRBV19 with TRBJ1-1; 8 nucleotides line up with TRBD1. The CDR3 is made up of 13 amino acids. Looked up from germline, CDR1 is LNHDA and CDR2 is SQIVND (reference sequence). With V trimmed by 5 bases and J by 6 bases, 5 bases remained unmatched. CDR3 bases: TGTGCCAGTAGTCTAGGACAGGGAGCTGAAGCTTTCTTT. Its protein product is CASSLGQGAEAFF.

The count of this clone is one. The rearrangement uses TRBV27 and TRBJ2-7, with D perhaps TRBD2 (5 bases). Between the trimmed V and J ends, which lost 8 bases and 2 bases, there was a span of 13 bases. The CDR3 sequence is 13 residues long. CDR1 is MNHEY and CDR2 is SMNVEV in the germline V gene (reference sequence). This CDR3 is CASFGLLTYEQYF. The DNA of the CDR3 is TGTGCCAGCTTTGGACTGCTAACCTACGAGCAGTACTTC.